These 6 T cell receptor beta chains were all obtained from the same sample, sequenced in a study of regulatory T cells in long-lasting Graves disease. With iRepertoire HTBI primers and Arm-PCR of CDR3 regions, TCR beta libraries were built. Each CDR3 protein gets one entry after TCRdb re-called the multiplex PCR reads with MiXCR. The data show roughly 610,000 distinct CDR3 sequences, with roughly 16% seen just once and 15% to 20% held by the top ten. As to time point: newly diagnosed GD, antithyroid drugs for less than 3 months. With RNA extracted from PBMCs as input, the TCR library was made. The sample also formed part of further work on T cells in Graves' hyperthyroidism and ophthalmopathy.

This specimen consisted of peripheral blood mononuclear cells (PBMCs), obtained at new diagnosis, from a patient treated with antithyroid drugs. The receptors were gathered from a woman in her 30s with Graves disease.

This clonotype was detected ten times or more. The chain combines TRBV27 with TRBJ2-4; 8 positions match TRBD2. CDR1 and CDR2 (germline): MNHEY, SMNVEV (reference sequence). V gave up 5 bases and J gave up 0 bases; unmatched junction bases: 3. This CDR3 comprises 15 residues. The CDR3 loop reads CASSDLAGAKNIQYF. DNA for the CDR3: TGTGCCAGCAGTGATCTAGCGGGAGCCAAAAACATTCAGTACTTC.

This clonotype came up a few times. The chain links TRBV5-1 to TRBJ2-3; D possibly corresponds to TRBD2 (6 bases). Per germline, CDR1 SGHRS and CDR2 YFSETQ. Trimming removed 4 bases from V and 0 bases from J, with 24 bases in between. The CDR3 is 19 amino acids. The CDR3 coding sequence is TGCGCCAGCAGCCAGAAGAAAAAGGGGCCAGGAGGGAGCACAGATACGCAGTATTTT. Protein product: CASSQKKKGPGGSTDTQYF.

This clonotype has more than one count but fewer than ten. The V and J genes are TRBV20-1 and TRBJ2-7; 7 nucleotides align to TRBD1. Per germline, CDR1 DFQATT and CDR2 SNEGSKA (reference sequence). The CDR3 runs 19 residues. With V trimmed by 6 bases and J by 2 bases, 25 bases remained unmatched. The CDR3 is CSALPPETGLTGTPYEQYF. Here the CDR3 DNA reads TGCAGTGCCCTCCCCCCAGAGACAGGGTTAACGGGGACGCCCTACGAGCAGTACTTC.

In its sample, this clonotype was seen many times. The rearrangement joins TRBV11-2 to TRBJ2-7, with D perhaps given as TRBD1 or TRBD2 (5 bases each). The CDR3 length is 17 residues. Germline V gene data show CDR1 as SGHAT and CDR2 as FQNNGV. The V end lost 4 bases, the J end lost 3 bases, and 22 bases lay between the germline ends. The CDR3 reads CASSSPKGPNSFYEQYF. In DNA form, the CDR3 reads TGTGCCAGCAGCTCCCCCAAGGGACCCAACTCTTTCTACGAGCAGTACTTC.

This clonotype was seen ten or more times. The genes are TRBV2 and TRBJ1-2, with D perhaps TRBD1 (6 bases). Trimming pared 3 bases from V and 4 bases from J, leaving 18 bases between. Germline loops: CDR1 SNHLY, CDR2 FYNNEI. CDR3 size: 16 residues. DNA of the CDR3: TGTGCCAGCAGTGAGGGCCCCCGGGGGCATAGCTATGGCTACACCTTC. Translated: CASSEGPRGHSYGYTF.

V gene TRBV3-1 combines with J gene TRBJ2-2; perhaps TRBD1 as D (5 bases). The length of the CDR3 is 15 residues. V was cut by 4 bases and J by 5 bases, with 14 bases left in between. Germline V gene data show CDR1 as LGHDT and CDR2 as YNNKEL (reference sequence). CDR3 sequence (DNA): TGTGCCAGCAGCCTCGACCCCAGGGTTACCGGGGAGCTGTTTTTT. This translates into CASSLDPRVTGELFF.